Listed below are T cell receptor beta chains from one sample, sequenced in a study of blood T cell repertoires in COVID-19. Method: immunoSEQ multiplex PCR; TCRdb's copy keeps in-frame clones and lacks some. The sample holds roughly 45,000 clones, around 90% seen once. The sample taken for sequencing was peripheral blood. All receptors come from a human donor in a cohort sampled during active COVID-19. The CDR3 runs from the conserved cysteine through the conserved F or W. A D gene is named only where the DNA matches it firmly. Size is stated for part of the rows, as once, few or many counts, or as a class when the clone is expanded.

NA	TRBV5-4	TRBD1	TRBJ1-6	TGTGCCAGCAGCTCGGACCCGGGACAGCAGAATTCACCCCTCCACTTT	CASSSDPGQQNSPLHF
NA	TRBV4-1	NA	TRBJ1-1	TGCGCCAGCAGCCAAGATCAAGCCATAGGAGACACTGAAGCTTTCTTT	CASSQDQAIGDTEAFF
NA	TRBV19	TRBD1	TRBJ1-2	TGTGCCAGTAGTGTGGGACAGGGATATGGCTACACCTTC	CASSVGQGYGYTF
NA	TRBV19	TRBD1	TRBJ1-2	TGTGCCAGTATCAGGGGGGTCGGCTATGGCTACACCTTC	CASIRGVGYGYTF
once	TRBV11-2	NA	TRBJ1-2	TGTGCCAGCAGCTCCTTAATAAGGGTCGCGGGGGCGGGAGGCTACACCTTC	CASSSLIRVAGAGGYTF
NA	TRBV5-4	TRBD2	TRBJ2-7	TGTGCCAGCAGCTTTTCTGTTCATGAGAAGCGGGGCTCCGAGCAGTACTTC	CASSFSVHEKRGSEQYF
NA	TRBV3-1/TRBV3-2	NA	TRBJ2-7	TGTGCCAGCAGCCAAGATTTGGAGGGCCTACCGCCTAGGAAGCAGTACTTC	CASSQDLEGLPPRKQYF
NA	TRBV7-2	TRBD1	TRBJ2-7	TGTGCCAGCAGCTTATTCCCGGACAGGGACTACGAGCAGTACTTC	CASSLFPDRDYEQYF
NA	TRBV28	TRBD1	TRBJ1-1	TGTGCCACCGAGACAGGGGAGATGAACACTGAAGCTTTCTTT	CATETGEMNTEAFF
NA	TRBV23-1	NA	TRBJ1-3	TGCGCCAGCAGTCCACTTCCTGGAAACACCATATATTTT	CASSPLPGNTIYF
NA	TRBV6-2/TRBV6-3	TRBD1	TRBJ2-7	TGTGCCAGCAGCCGCGGGACAGGGGTCGACGAGCAGTACTTC	CASSRGTGVDEQYF
NA	TRBV3-1/TRBV3-2	TRBD1	TRBJ1-6	TGTGCCAGCAGCCAAGAGATGAGGGGACAGTCACCCCTCCACTTT	CASSQEMRGQSPLHF
NA	TRBV4-2	NA	TRBJ2-1	TGTGCCAGCAGCCAACGGGTAGTCGGGGGTAACAATGAGCAGTTCTTC	CASSQRVVGGNNEQFF
NA	TRBV7-9	NA	TRBJ2-7	TGTGCCAGCCCCCCAAAGGGGGAAGCGACCTACGAGCAGTACTTC	CASPPKGEATYEQYF
NA	TRBV12-3/TRBV12-4	NA	TRBJ1-1	TGTGCCAGCAGCAGAACAGGGCGAGGGGTGGCTTTCTTT	CASSRTGRGVAFF
NA	TRBV6-5	NA	TRBJ2-7	TGTGCCAGCAGTATAAGTGGGAGCTCCTACGAGCAGTACTTC	CASSISGSSYEQYF
NA	TRBV6-5	NA	TRBJ1-2	TGTGCCAGCAGTTCCGACAGGACGGATGGCTACACCTTC	CASSSDRTDGYTF
NA	TRBV25-1	NA	TRBJ1-1	TGTGCCAGCACGCAGGCTGGGGGGACTGAAGCTTTCTTT	CASTQAGGTEAFF
NA	TRBV7-2	NA	TRBJ1-1	TGTGCCAGCAGCTTAGTCGGGACAAATCCCGGCACTGAAGCTTTCTTT	CASSLVGTNPGTEAFF
NA	TRBV5-1	TRBD1	TRBJ2-7	TGCGCCAGCACCCTCATCCCGGGACAGGGGAACTACGAGCAGTACTTC	CASTLIPGQGNYEQYF
NA	TRBV11-2	TRBD1	TRBJ1-6	TGTGCCAGCAGCTTAAATCTGTTTGGGACAGGGAATTCACCCCTCCACTTT	CASSLNLFGTGNSPLHF
NA	TRBV21-1	NA	TRBJ1-5	TGTGCCAGCAGCAAAGTATGGGGGGGACACCCCCTTAGGGCCCAGCATTTT	CASSKVWGGHPLRAQHF
NA	TRBV5-6	NA	TRBJ1-2	TGTGCCAGCAGCCAAAACGCCGGGACAAATGGCTACACCTTC	CASSQNAGTNGYTF
NA	TRBV5-4	TRBD1	TRBJ2-1	TGTGCCAGCAACCACCGGGACAGGGGGCTAAATGAGCAGTTCTTC	CASNHRDRGLNEQFF
NA	TRBV10-3	TRBD2	TRBJ2-7	TGTGCCATCAGCTCCAGCCCGTTTTCTAGCGGGGGGGCTCTCGAGCAGTACTTC	CAISSSPFSSGGALEQYF
NA	TRBV9	NA	TRBJ1-1	TGTGCCAGCAGCCCCGGGATCAACACTGAAGCTTTCTTT	CASSPGINTEAFF
NA	TRBV6-1	TRBD2	TRBJ2-6	TGTGCCAGCAGTGTGGGGGGGACCTCTGGGGCCAACGTCCTGACTTTC	CASSVGGTSGANVLTF
NA	TRBV5-1	NA	TRBJ1-2	TGCGCCAGCAGCTTGGACAGGGACTATGGCTACACCTTC	CASSLDRDYGYTF
NA	TRBV6-5	NA	TRBJ1-2	TGTGCCAGCAGCCCCGGGCAGGAGGTGGGCTACACCTTC	CASSPGQEVGYTF
once	TRBV7-9	NA	TRBJ2-7	TGTGCCAGCAGCTCGGAGGGGAGCCCCTACGAGCAGTACTTC	CASSSEGSPYEQYF
NA	TRBV6-5	NA	TRBJ1-1	TGTGCCAGCAGCACGACGGAAAAAACGGGTTCTTTCTTT	CASSTTEKTGSFF
NA	TRBV12-5	NA	TRBJ1-1	TGTGCTAGTGGTTCCCCTCAGGGCTGGGGCACTGAAGCTTTCTTT	CASGSPQGWGTEAFF
NA	TRBV5-6	NA	TRBJ1-6	TGTGCCAGCAGCCCTCACGGGGGGCTAGGTAATTCACCCCTCCACTTT	CASSPHGGLGNSPLHF
NA	TRBV3-1/TRBV3-2	TRBD1	TRBJ2-7	TGTGCCAGCAGCCAAGAGTCAGGCAGGGGGCGAGAGCAGTACTTC	CASSQESGRGREQYF
NA	TRBV5-1	TRBD1	TRBJ1-1	TGCGCCAGCAGCTTGGGGACAGGGACCACTGAAGCTTTCTTT	CASSLGTGTTEAFF
NA	TRBV4-1	NA	TRBJ1-6	TGCGCCAGCAGCCAAGAGGGGGGGGCAGTGAATTCACCCCTCCACTTT	CASSQEGGAVNSPLHF
NA	TRBV19	NA	TRBJ2-7	TGTGCCAGTAGTATTGAGTATCCCCGGGACATTTTAAACTACGAGCAGTACTTC	CASSIEYPRDILNYEQYF
NA	TRBV18	NA	TRBJ1-1	TGTGCCAGCTCACGAACCGGGAAGAACACTGAAGCTTTCTTT	CASSRTGKNTEAFF
NA	TRBV9	NA	TRBJ1-1	TGTGCCAGCAGCGTGACGGACTTGAACACTGAAGCTTTCTTT	CASSVTDLNTEAFF
NA	TRBV5-5	TRBD1	TRBJ1-6	TGTGCCAGCAAGACAGGGCAGTCACCCCTCCACTTT	CASKTGQSPLHF
NA	TRBV7-9	NA	TRBJ1-3	TGTGCCAGCAGCTCCGACGCGGGGGTCTCTGGAAACACCATATATTTT	CASSSDAGVSGNTIYF
NA	TRBV7-8	NA	TRBJ1-2	TGTGCCAGCAGCTTAGCGCAGGGGCCGGTCGGCTACACCTTC	CASSLAQGPVGYTF
NA	TRBV5-6	NA	TRBJ2-7	TGTGCCAGCAGCTTGTACAGGGTAGGGTCTTACGAGCAGTACTTC	CASSLYRVGSYEQYF
NA	TRBV5-4	TRBD1	TRBJ2-1	TGTGCCAGCACGACGCAGGGGGCGCGGGATGAGCAGTTCTTC	CASTTQGARDEQFF
NA	TRBV4-1	TRBD1	TRBJ2-7	TGCGCCAGCAGCCAGGAACAGGGGCGGAACGAGCAGTACTTC	CASSQEQGRNEQYF
NA	TRBV7-9	NA	TRBJ1-4	TGTGCCAGCAGCCTTCGACAGACGAATGAAAAACTGTTTTTT	CASSLRQTNEKLFF
NA	TRBV18	NA	TRBJ1-2	TGTGCCAGCTCACCACTGAGAATGACAGACAACTATGGCTACACCTTC	CASSPLRMTDNYGYTF
NA	TRBV27	TRBD1	TRBJ1-1	TGTGCCAGCAGTTTGGGACAGGGGTATCGGACTGAAGCTTTCTTT	CASSLGQGYRTEAFF
NA	TRBV15	NA	TRBJ1-3	TGTGCCACCAGCAGAGATCGGGGACATTTGCAAGGGAACACCATATATTTT	CATSRDRGHLQGNTIYF
NA	TRBV7-2	TRBD1	TRBJ1-1	TGTGCCAGCAGCGACAGGGGGTACACTGAAGCTTTCTTT	CASSDRGYTEAFF
NA	TRBV5-6	TRBD1	TRBJ1-2	TGTGCCAGCAGATTTGACAGGGGAGGCGGCTACACCTTC	CASRFDRGGGYTF
NA	TRBV5-5	NA	TRBJ1-2	TGTGCCAGCAGCTTGGTGACAGGTGACTATGGCTACACCTTC	CASSLVTGDYGYTF
NA	TRBV4-3	NA	TRBJ1-3	TGCGCCAGCAGCCAAGATGGGAGCTCTGGAAACACCATATATTTT	CASSQDGSSGNTIYF
NA	TRBV12-5	TRBD1	TRBJ1-5	TGTGCTAGTGGTTTAATCCGGGACAGGGGGTTCGATAGCAATCAGCCCCAGCATTTT	CASGLIRDRGFDSNQPQHF
once	TRBV6-5	TRBD1	TRBJ1-5	TGTGCCAGCAGACAAGGGACAGGGGGCCAGCCCCAGCATTTT	CASRQGTGGQPQHF